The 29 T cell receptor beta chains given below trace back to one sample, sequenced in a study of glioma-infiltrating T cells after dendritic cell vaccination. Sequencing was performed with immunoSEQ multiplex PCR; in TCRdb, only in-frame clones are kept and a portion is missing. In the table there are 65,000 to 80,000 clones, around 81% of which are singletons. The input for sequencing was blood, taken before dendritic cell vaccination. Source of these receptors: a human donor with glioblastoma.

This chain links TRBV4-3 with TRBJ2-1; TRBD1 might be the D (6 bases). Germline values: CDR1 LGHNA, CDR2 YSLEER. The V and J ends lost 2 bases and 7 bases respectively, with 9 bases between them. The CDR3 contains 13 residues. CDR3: CASSQSQGNEQFF. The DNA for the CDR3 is TGCGCCAGCAGCCAATCTCAGGGGAATGAGCAGTTCTTC.

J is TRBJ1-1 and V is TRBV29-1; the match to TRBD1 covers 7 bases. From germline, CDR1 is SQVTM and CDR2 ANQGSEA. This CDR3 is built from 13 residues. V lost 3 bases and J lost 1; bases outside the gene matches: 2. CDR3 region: CSVDGTENTEAFF. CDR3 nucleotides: TGCAGCGTTGACGGGACAGAGAACACTGAAGCTTTCTTT.

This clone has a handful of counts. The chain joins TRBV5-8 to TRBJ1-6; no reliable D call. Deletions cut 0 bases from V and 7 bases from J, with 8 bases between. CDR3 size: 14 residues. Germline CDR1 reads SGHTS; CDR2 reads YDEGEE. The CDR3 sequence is CASSLESENSPLHF. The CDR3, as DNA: TGTGCCAGCAGCTTGGAGTCAGAAAATTCACCCCTCCACTTT.

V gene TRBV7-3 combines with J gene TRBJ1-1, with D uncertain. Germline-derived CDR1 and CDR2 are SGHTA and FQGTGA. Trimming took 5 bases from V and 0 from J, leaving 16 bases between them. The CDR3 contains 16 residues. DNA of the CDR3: TGTGCCAGCAGCCCCGACCGTTCGAGGGTGAACACTGAAGCTTTCTTT. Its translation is CASSPDRSRVNTEAFF.

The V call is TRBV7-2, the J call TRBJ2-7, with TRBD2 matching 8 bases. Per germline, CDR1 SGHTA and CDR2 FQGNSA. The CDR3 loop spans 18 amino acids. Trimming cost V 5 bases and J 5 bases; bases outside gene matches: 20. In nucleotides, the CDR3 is TGTGCCAGCAGCGCCCGAAAACCCGGGACTAGGCTAGGCAACGAGCAGTACTTC. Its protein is CASSARKPGTRLGNEQYF.

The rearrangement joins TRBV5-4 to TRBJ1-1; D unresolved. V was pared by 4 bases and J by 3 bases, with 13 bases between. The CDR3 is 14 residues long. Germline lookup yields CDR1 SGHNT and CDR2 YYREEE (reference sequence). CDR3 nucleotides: TGTGCCAGCAGCGGTGGTATGGGAGACACTGAAGCTTTCTTT. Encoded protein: CASSGGMGDTEAFF.

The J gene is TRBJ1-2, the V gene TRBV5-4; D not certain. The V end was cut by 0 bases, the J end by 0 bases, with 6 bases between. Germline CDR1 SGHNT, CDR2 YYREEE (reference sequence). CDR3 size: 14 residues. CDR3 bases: TGTGCCAGCAGCTTGGTAACAGCTAACTATGGCTACACCTTC. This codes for CASSLVTANYGYTF.

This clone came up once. The CDR3 DNA is TGTGCCAGCAGTCTCTATTCAGGAGGGACAGGGAACTATGGCTACACCTTC. It codes for CASSLYSGGTGNYGYTF. The chain joins TRBV6-4 to TRBJ1-2, with 9 bases that match TRBD1. The trim removed 5 bases at V and 2 bases at J, leaving 12 bases unmatched. The germline gives CDR1 MRHNA, CDR2 SNTAGT. The CDR3 has 17 residues.

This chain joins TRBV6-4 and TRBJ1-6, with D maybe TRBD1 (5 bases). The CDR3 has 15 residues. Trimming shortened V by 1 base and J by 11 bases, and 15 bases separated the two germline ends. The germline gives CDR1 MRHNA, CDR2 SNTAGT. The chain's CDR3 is CASSDYGAESPPLHF. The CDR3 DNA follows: TGTGCCAGCAGTGACTATGGGGCGGAAAGTCCACCCCTCCACTTT.

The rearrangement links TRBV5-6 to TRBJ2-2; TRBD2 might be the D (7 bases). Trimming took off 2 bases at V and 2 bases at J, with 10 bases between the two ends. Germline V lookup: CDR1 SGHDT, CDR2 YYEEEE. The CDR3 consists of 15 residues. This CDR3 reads CASSLGGLNTGELFF. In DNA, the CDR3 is TGTGCCAGCAGCTTAGGGGGACTAAACACCGGGGAGCTGTTTTTT.

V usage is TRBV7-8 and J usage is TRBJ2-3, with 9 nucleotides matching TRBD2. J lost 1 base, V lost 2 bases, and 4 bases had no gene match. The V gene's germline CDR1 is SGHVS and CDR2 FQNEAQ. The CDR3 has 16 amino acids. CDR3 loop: CASSLSGGGGTDTQYF. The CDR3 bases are TGTGCCAGCAGCTTATCTGGCGGGGGGGGCACAGATACGCAGTATTTT. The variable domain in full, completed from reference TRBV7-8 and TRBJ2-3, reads GAGVSQSPRYKVAKRGQDVALRCDPISGHVSLFWYQQALGQGPEFLTYFQNEAQLDKSGLPSDRFFAERPEGSVSTLKIQRTQQEDSAVYLCASSLSGGGGTDTQYFGPGTRLTVL.

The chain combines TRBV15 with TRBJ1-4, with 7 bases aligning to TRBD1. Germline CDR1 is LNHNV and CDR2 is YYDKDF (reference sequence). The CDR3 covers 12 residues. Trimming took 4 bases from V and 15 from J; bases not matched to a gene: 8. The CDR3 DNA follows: TGTGCCACCAGCACCCCCAGGGGGAAGTTGTTTTTT. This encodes CATSTPRGKLFF.

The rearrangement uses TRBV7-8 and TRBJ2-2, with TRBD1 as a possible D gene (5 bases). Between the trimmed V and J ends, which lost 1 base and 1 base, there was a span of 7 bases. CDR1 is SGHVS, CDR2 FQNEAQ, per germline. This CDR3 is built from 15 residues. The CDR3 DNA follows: TGTGCCAGCAGCTTAGGGACAAAGAACACCGGGGAGCTGTTTTTT. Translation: CASSLGTKNTGELFF.

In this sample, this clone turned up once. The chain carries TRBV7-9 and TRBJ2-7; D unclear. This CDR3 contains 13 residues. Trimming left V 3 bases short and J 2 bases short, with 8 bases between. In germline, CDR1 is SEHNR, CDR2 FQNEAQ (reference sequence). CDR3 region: CASSFSHAYEQYF. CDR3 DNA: TGTGCCAGCAGCTTTAGCCATGCCTACGAGCAGTACTTC.

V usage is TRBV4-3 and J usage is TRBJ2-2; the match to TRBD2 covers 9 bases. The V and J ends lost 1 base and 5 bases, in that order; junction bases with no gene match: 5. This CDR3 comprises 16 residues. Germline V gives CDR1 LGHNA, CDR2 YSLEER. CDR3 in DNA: TGCGCCAGCAGCCAAGGGCGGGGGGGCCGAACCGGGGAGCTGTTTTTT. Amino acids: CASSQGRGGRTGELFF.

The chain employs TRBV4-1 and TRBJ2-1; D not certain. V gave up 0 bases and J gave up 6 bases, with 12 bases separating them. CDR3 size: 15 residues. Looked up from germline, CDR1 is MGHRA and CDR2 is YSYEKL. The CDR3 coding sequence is TGCGCCAGCAGCCAAGATCCTGAGGCCATCAATGAGCAGTTCTTC. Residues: CASSQDPEAINEQFF.

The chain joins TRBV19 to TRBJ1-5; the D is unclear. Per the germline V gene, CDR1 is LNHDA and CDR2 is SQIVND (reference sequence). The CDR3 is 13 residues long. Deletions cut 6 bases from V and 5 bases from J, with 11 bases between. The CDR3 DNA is TGTGCCAGTAGCATGTTGGACTATCAGCCCCAGCATTTT. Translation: CASSMLDYQPQHF.

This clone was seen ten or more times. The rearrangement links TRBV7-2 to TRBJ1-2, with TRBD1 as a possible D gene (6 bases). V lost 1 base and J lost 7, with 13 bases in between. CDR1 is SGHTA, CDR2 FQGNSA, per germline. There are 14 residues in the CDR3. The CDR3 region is CASSLVGPGVGYTF. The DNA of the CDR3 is TGTGCCAGCAGCTTAGTTGGTCCAGGGGTTGGCTACACCTTC.

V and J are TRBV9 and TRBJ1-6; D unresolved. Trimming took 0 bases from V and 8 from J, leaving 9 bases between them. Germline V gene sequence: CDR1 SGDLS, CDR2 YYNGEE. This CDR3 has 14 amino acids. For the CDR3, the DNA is TGTGCCAGCAGCGTAGAAGGGAGCGATTCACCCCTCCACTTT. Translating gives CASSVEGSDSPLHF.

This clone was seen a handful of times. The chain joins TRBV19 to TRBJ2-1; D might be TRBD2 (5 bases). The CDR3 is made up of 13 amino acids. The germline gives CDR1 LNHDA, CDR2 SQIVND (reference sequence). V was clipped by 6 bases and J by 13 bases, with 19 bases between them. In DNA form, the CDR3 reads TGTGCCAGTAGGGATAGGGTAGGACTTATCCAGTTCTTC. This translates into CASRDRVGLIQFF.

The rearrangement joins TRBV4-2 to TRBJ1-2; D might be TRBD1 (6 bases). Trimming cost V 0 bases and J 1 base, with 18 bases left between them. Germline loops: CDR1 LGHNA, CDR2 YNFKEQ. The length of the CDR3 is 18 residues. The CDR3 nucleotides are TGTGCCAGCAGCCAAGATAGGGGGGGAAGGGGCTTTAACTATGGCTACACCTTC. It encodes CASSQDRGGRGFNYGYTF.

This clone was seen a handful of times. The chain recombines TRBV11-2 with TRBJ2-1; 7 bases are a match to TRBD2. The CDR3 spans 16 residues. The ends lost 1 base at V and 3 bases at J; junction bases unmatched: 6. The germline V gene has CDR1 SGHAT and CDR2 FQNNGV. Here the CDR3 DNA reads TGTGCCAGCAGCTTAGTCCGACGCGGGGGCTACAATGAGCAGTTCTTC. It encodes CASSLVRRGGYNEQFF.

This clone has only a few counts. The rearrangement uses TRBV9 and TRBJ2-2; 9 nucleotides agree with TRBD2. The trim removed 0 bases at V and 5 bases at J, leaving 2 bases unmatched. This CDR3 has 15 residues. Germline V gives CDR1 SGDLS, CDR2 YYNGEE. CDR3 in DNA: TGTGCCAGCAGCGTAGCTAGCGGGGTTACCGGGGAGCTGTTTTTT. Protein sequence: CASSVASGVTGELFF. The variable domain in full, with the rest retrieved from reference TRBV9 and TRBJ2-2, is DSGVTQTPKHLITATGQRVTLRCSPRSGDLSVYWYQQSLDQGLQFLIQYYNGEERAKGNILERFSAQQFPDLHSELNLSSLELGDSALYFCASSVASGVTGELFFGEGSRLTVL.

The CDR3 DNA reads TGTGCCAGCAGCTTGGCCATCGACTCAACGTGGTTCCCAGATACGCAGTATTTT. This translates into CASSLAIDSTWFPDTQYF. This rearrangement joins TRBV5-6 to TRBJ2-3; no definite D call. Germline V gives CDR1 SGHDT, CDR2 YYEEEE. This CDR3 comprises 18 residues. Trimming stripped 0 bases from V and 4 bases from J, with 21 bases between.

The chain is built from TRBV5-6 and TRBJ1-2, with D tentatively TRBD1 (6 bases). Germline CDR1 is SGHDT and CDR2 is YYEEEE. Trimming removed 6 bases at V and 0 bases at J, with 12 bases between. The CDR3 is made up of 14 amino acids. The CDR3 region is CASITGPSNYGYTF. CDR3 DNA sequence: TGTGCCAGCATCACAGGGCCCTCTAACTATGGCTACACCTTC.

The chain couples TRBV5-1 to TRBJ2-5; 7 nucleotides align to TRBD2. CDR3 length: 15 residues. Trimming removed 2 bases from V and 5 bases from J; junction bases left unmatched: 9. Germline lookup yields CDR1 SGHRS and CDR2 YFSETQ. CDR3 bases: TGCGCCAGCAGCTTTGGCGGGGGACCTGGGGAGACCCAGTACTTC. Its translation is CASSFGGGPGETQYF.

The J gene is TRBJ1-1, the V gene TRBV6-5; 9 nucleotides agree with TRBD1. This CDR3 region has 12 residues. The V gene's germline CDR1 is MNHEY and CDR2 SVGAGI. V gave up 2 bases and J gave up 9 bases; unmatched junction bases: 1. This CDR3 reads CASSYDRGKAFF. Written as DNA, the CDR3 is TGTGCCAGCAGTTACGACAGGGGGAAAGCTTTCTTT.

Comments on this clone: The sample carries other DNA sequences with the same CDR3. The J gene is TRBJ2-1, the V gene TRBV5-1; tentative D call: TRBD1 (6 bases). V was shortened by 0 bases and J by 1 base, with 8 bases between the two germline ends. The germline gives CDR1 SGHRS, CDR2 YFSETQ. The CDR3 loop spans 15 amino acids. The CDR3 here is CASSLEGGSYNEQFF. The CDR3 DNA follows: TGCGCCAGCAGCTTGGAAGGGGGATCCTACAATGAGCAGTTCTTC. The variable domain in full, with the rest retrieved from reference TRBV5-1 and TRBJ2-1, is KAGVTQTPRYLIKTRGQQVTLSCSPISGHRSVSWYQQTPGQGLQFLFEYFSETQRNKGNFPGRFSGRQFSNSRSEMNVSTLELGDSALYLCASSLEGGSYNEQFFGPGTRLTVL.

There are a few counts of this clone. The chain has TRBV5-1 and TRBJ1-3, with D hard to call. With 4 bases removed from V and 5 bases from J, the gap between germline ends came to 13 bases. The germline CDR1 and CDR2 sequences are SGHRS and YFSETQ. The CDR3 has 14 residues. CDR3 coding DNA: TGCGCCAGCAGCCCCAGAGACGGGAGAAACACCATATATTTT. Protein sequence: CASSPRDGRNTIYF.